This T cell receptor beta chain was recorded in a study of T cells in Graves' hyperthyroidism and ophthalmopathy. This clonotype was seen ten or more times. Germline V gene data show CDR1 as WNHNN and CDR2 as SYGVQD (reference sequence). CDR3 length: 15 amino acids. V was trimmed by 4 bases and J by 3 bases, leaving 12 bases between them. Template material for amplifying TCR beta CDR3 regions consisted of RNA transcripts. HTBI primers were the set used in a first-round RT-PCR of the TCR CDR3. TCRdb passed the multiplex PCR reads through MiXCR, listing each CDR3 protein once. The data hold about 350,000 distinct CDR3 sequences, with approximately 20% observed a single time.

Sequencing used blood. This rearrangement joins TRBV10-1 to TRBJ2-2; no clear D. The sequence was obtained from a woman aged 18 to 35 with Graves' hyperthyroidism. This CDR3 is CASSGVGRDTGELFF. CDR3 sequence (DNA): TGCGCCAGCAGTGGAGTGGGAAGGGACACCGGGGAGCTGTTTTTT.